Presented here are 12 T cell receptor beta chains from one specimen sequenced in a study of cytomegalovirus exposure and HLA in healthy donors. Amplification used 60 Vbeta primers and 13 Jbeta primers. Sequenced by immunoSEQ multiplex PCR; TCRdb stores in-frame clones only, minus some. The table records around 220,000 clones, about 75% of them present only once. The specimen sequenced was PBMCs. The receptors were gathered from a woman in her twenties or thirties in good health and CMV-seronegative.

The V gene is TRBV7-6, the J gene TRBJ2-2; a weak D match, TRBD1 (6 bases). Trimming removed 5 bases at V and 6 bases at J, with 22 bases between. The CDR3 runs to 17 residues. CDR1 SGHVS and CDR2 FNYEAQ come from the germline V gene. CDR3 coding DNA: TGTGCCAGCAGCCGAGGGAGTGAGGGGGTTCGGGCCGGGGAGCTGTTTTTT. As protein: CASSRGSEGVRAGELFF.

The chain carries TRBV6-5 and TRBJ2-2; D uncertain. The CDR3 is made up of 13 amino acids. The germline CDR1 and CDR2 sequences are MNHEY and SVGAGI. The germline V and J ends were trimmed by 6 bases and 3 bases, with 8 bases remaining between them. CDR3 amino acids: CASSSSYTGELFF. As DNA, the CDR3 is TGTGCCAGCAGCTCCAGTTACACCGGGGAGCTGTTTTTT.

The rearrangement links TRBV18 to TRBJ1-4; tentative D call: TRBD1 (6 bases). The CDR3 has 16 amino acids. Trimming cost V 6 bases and J 8 bases, with 22 bases left between them. Germline CDR1 KGHSH, CDR2 LQKENI. CDR3 sequence: CASSATLGGRKEKLFF. The CDR3, as DNA: TGTGCCAGCTCGGCCACGCTTGGGGGCCGAAAGGAAAAACTGTTTTTT.

This chain links TRBV5-6 with TRBJ1-2; TRBD1 is a possible D gene (5 bases). The germline V and J ends were trimmed by 4 bases and 8 bases, with 15 bases remaining between them. The CDR3 contains 13 residues. The germline V gene encodes CDR1 SGHDT and CDR2 YYEEEE. Here the CDR3 DNA reads TGTGCCAGCAGCCACAGGTCACGTATAGGCTACACCTTC. Translating it yields CASSHRSRIGYTF.

This clone came up once. This chain uses TRBV6-6 with TRBJ2-2; D is possibly TRBD1 (5 bases). Germline CDR1 is MNHNY and CDR2 is SVGAGI (reference sequence). The CDR3 is made up of 13 amino acids. V shed 7 bases and J shed 6 bases, with 12 bases lying between them. CDR3 amino acids: CASKGLGSGELFF. The CDR3 nucleotides read TGTGCCAGCAAGGGGCTTGGGTCCGGGGAGCTGTTTTTT.

This clone was counted only a few times. The chain combines TRBV5-5 with TRBJ1-2, with no clear D. This CDR3 is 13 amino acids long. V shed 2 bases and J shed 8 bases, with 13 bases lying between them. Germline V CDR1 and CDR2: SGHKS, YYEKEE (reference sequence). The CDR3, as DNA: TGTGCCAGCAGCTTCGGCGGCCACTTAGGCTACACCTTC. It is translated as CASSFGGHLGYTF.

This clone was recorded a few times. The chain is built from TRBV5-1 and TRBJ2-1; 7 bases line up with TRBD2. After removal of 1 base from V and 5 bases from J, the junction contained 6 bases not matched to a gene. CDR1 is SGHRS and CDR2 is YFSETQ in the germline V gene. The length of the CDR3 is 15 residues. The CDR3 spells CASSLTSAIDNEQFF. The CDR3 DNA reads TGCGCCAGCAGCTTGACTAGCGCCATAGACAATGAGCAGTTCTTC.

The chain combines TRBV6-1 with TRBJ2-2, with a weak D call TRBD2 (6 bases). With 7 bases removed from V and 4 bases from J, the gap between germline ends came to 10 bases. This CDR3 spans 13 amino acids. The germline gives CDR1 MNHNS, CDR2 SASEGT. The CDR3 DNA is TGTGCCAGCACCGAGGAGGGCACCGGGGAGCTGTTTTTT. It yields the protein CASTEEGTGELFF.

This clone was detected only a few times. The chain recombines TRBV6-1 with TRBJ1-2, with D perhaps matching TRBD1 (5 bases). This CDR3 comprises 14 residues. The germline V gene has CDR1 MNHNS and CDR2 SASEGT. V lost 5 bases to trimming and J lost 0 bases, with 10 bases between them. The CDR3 DNA reads as TGTGCCAGCAGTTCGGCAGGGACTAACTATGGCTACACCTTC. Residues: CASSSAGTNYGYTF.

This chain joins TRBV9 and TRBJ1-2, with D perhaps matching TRBD1 (6 bases). The germline V gene has CDR1 SGDLS and CDR2 YYNGEE. V was clipped by 3 bases and J by 7 bases, with 19 bases between them. The CDR3 runs 15 residues. CDR3: CASSEGGAPYCGYTF. CDR3 sequence (DNA): TGTGCCAGCAGCGAGGGGGGGGCTCCCTATTGTGGCTACACCTTC. The full variable domain, completed using reference TRBV9 and TRBJ1-2, is DSGVTQTPKHLITATGQRVTLRCSPRSGDLSVYWYQQSLDQGLQFLIQYYNGEERAKGNILERFSAQQFPDLHSELNLSSLELGDSALYFCASSEGGAPYCGYTFGSGTRLTVV.

The chain joins TRBV18 to TRBJ1-6; D is perhaps TRBD1 (6 bases). Germline V gene sequence: CDR1 KGHSH, CDR2 LQKENI. Trimming removed 4 bases at V and 7 bases at J, with 17 bases between. The CDR3 has 16 residues. CDR3 nucleotides: TGTGCCAGCTCACAGGACAGCGGGGTCGGAAATTCACCCCTCCACTTT. Residues: CASSQDSGVGNSPLHF.

The rearrangement joins TRBV30 to TRBJ1-2; TRBD1 agrees at 9 bases. Trimming removed 7 bases from V and 2 bases from J; junction bases left unmatched: 8. The CDR3 extends over 14 amino acids. Looked up from germline, CDR1 is GTSNPN and CDR2 is SVGIG (reference sequence). The CDR3 here is CAFILDRGNYGYTF. For the CDR3, the DNA is TGTGCCTTCATACTGGACAGGGGAAACTATGGCTACACCTTC.